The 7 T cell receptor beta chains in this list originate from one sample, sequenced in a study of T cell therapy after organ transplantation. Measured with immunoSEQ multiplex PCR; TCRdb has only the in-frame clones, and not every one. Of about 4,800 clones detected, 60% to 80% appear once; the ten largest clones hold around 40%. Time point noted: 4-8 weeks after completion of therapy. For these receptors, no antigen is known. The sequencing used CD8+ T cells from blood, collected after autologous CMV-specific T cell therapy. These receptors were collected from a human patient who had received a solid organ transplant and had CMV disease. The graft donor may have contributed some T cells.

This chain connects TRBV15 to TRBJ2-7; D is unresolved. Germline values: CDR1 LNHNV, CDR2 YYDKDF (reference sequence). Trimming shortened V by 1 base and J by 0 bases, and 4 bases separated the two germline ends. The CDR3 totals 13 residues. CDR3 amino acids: CATSRGLSYEQYF. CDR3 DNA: TGTGCCACCAGCAGAGGACTCTCCTACGAGCAGTACTTC.

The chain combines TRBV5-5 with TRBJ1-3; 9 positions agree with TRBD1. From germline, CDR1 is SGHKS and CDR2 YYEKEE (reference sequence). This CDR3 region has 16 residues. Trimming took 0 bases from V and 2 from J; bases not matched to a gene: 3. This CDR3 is CASSLVGQGTGNTIYF. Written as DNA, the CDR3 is TGTGCCAGCAGCTTGGTGGGACAGGGTACTGGAAACACCATATATTTT.

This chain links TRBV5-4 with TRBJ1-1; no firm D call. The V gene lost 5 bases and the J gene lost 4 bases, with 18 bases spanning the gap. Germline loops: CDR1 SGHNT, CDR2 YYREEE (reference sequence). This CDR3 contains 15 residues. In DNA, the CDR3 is TGTGCCAGCAGTCATGGACGGCCTGGGAGCACTGAAGCTTTCTTT. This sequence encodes CASSHGRPGSTEAFF.

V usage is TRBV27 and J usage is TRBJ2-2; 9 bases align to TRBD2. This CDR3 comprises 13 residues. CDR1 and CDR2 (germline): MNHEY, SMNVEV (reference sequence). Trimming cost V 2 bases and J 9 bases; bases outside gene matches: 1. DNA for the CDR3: TGTGCCAGCAGTTTAGGACTAGCGAGGGAGCTGTTTTTT. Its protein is CASSLGLARELFF.

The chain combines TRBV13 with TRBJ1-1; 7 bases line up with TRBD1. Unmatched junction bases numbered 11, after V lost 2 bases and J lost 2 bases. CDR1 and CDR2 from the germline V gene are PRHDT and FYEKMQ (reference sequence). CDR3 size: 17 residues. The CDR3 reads CASSLLGTASPNTEAFF. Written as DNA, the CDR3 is TGTGCCAGCAGCTTATTAGGGACAGCGAGTCCCAACACTGAAGCTTTCTTT.

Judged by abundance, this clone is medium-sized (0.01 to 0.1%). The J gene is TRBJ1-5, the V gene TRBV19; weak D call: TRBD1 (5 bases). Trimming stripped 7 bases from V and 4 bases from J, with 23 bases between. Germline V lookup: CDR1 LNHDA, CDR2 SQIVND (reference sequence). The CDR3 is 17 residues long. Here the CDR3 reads CASTPGLGTQHNQPQHF. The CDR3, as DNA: TGTGCCAGTACCCCGGGATTGGGGACTCAACATAATCAGCCCCAGCATTTT.

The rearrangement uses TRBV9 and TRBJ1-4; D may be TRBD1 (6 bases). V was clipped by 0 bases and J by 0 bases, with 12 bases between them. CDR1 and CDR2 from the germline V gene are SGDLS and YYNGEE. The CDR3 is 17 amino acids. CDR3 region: CASSVATQGPTNEKLFF. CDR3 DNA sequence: TGTGCCAGCAGCGTAGCCACACAGGGACCAACTAATGAAAAACTGTTTTTT.